This T cell receptor beta chain emerged from a study of identical twins' blood T cells. With respect to this clonotype: Its antigen is as yet unknown.

Notes on the study in general: Twin similarity might stem from environmental factors, not only genetics.

Each TCR cDNA library carried sample-specific barcodes on both ends. Original handling: Each library had 2.2 to 3.6 million CDR3 reads and about 85,000 to nearly 500,000 clonotypes. TCRdb re-derived calls from the 5' RACE reads in MiXCR, one entry per CDR3 protein. What appears here as the V and J calls and clone size reflects TCRdb's work, not the paper's. The sample contains a few hundred thousand distinct CDR3 sequences, over 25% of which appear only once. Sequencing input: PBMCs. This TCR was recovered from a woman aged 18 to 55 in good health.

CDR3 residues: CASSQDYDGLDEQYF. The CDR3 DNA sequence: TGTGCCAGCAGCCAAGACTATGACGGACTGGACGAGCAGTACTTC. V gene TRBV4-2 combines with J gene TRBJ2-7; TRBD2 might be the D (5 bases). The germline CDR1 and CDR2 sequences are LGHNA and YNFKEQ. This CDR3 is built from 15 residues. V shed 0 bases and J shed 5 bases, with 14 bases lying between them.